This section outlines one T cell receptor (beta chain) sequence together with its context. Its antigen remains unknown. The data were taken from a study of shared clonotypes between healthy human individuals. Overall study: Three plates each covered CD4 naive and memory; CD8 naive two, CD8 memory one. Study-level findings and limits: A few donors shared 4.5% to 6.5% of their naive CD4 clonotypes. Naive subsets, compared against memory subsets, generally had larger estimated richness values.

Naive CD8 cells comprised CD45RO-negative, CCR7-positively selected cells, excluding terminally differentiated effector memory CD45RA+ cells. Per sorted-subset replicate PCR, input was approximately 200 ng DNA, representing 30,000 or so T cell genomes. Data came from immunoSEQ multiplex PCR; TCRdb stores just in-frame clones and leaves some out. The table includes 1.5 million to 2.5 million clones, about 95% detected once. The CDR3 spans 15 residues. CDR1 KGHSY and CDR2 FQNENV come from the germline V gene. V was pared by 2 bases and J by 2 bases, with 12 bases between. The chain is built from TRBV16 and TRBJ1-1; D uncertain. Input material: naive CD8+ T cells sorted from blood. This receptor was identified in a man aged 18-30 years in good health. The CDR3 sequence: CASSQILESNTEAFF. Written as DNA, the CDR3 is TGTGCCAGCAGCCAAATTCTAGAATCAAACACTGAAGCTTTCTTT.